This T cell receptor (beta chain) was identified during a study of T cell clones after liver transplantation. The overall study: TCRbeta sequencing after a pre-transplant mixed lymphocyte reaction identified graft-donor-reactive clones, later tracked in post-transplant blood.

Study outcomes and limitations: The donor-reactive repertoire was only partly measurable in a couple of subjects, lacking donor cells.

CD3+CD4+ and CD3+CD8+ cells were FACS-sorted from thawed unstimulated PBMCs. With V trimmed by 0 bases and J by 3 bases, 2 bases remained unmatched. CDR1 SGHNT and CDR2 YENEEA come from the germline V gene. This CDR3 is built from 16 residues. Concerning this clone itself: The target antigen is unknown.

Data came from immunoSEQ multiplex PCR; TCRdb stores just in-frame clones and leaves some out. The sample comprises some 45,000 clones, about 82% of which are singletons, and about 2.5% rests with the top ten. The sequencing here drew on CD4+ T cells from blood, taken 24 months after liver transplant. The chain carries TRBV11-3 and TRBJ2-1; TRBD1 matches 10 bases. The sequence was obtained from a human patient who received a liver transplant. Some T cells may originate from the graft donor. The CDR3 sequence: CASSLDGDRGYNEQFF. In DNA form, the CDR3 reads TGTGCCAGCAGCTTAGATGGGGACAGGGGCTACAATGAGCAGTTCTTC.